Below, 4 T cell receptor beta chains from the same sample are listed, as sequenced in a study of blood T cell repertoires in COVID-19. Method: immunoSEQ multiplex PCR; TCRdb's copy keeps in-frame clones and lacks some. The sample consists of under 200,000 clones, more than 75% of them appearing once. The sequenced sample consisted of peripheral blood. The receptors were gathered from a man between 35 and 55 years old with active or convalescent COVID-19.

This sequence joins TRBV3-1 (or the pseudogene TRBV3-2) and TRBJ2-3; 9 nucleotides match TRBD2. Germline V gene sequence: CDR1 LGHDT, CDR2 YNNKEL (reference sequence). CDR3 length: 15 residues. V lost 4 bases to trimming and J lost 3 bases; unmatched junction nucleotides: 5. This CDR3 reads CASSRAGGWTDTQYF. Here the CDR3 DNA reads TGTGCCAGCAGCCGAGCGGGAGGTTGGACAGATACGCAGTATTTT.

V gene TRBV29-1 combines with J gene TRBJ2-3; no firm D call. Germline assignment: CDR1 SQVTM and CDR2 ANQGSEA. This CDR3 has 15 amino acids. Trimming left V 8 bases short and J 1 base short, with 19 bases between. The CDR3 nucleotides read TGCAGCACCCGAGGCGGAGTAATGGGCACAGATACGCAGTATTTT. Protein product: CSTRGGVMGTDTQYF.

This chain uses TRBV27 with TRBJ1-5; 7 nucleotides match TRBD1. CDR1 and CDR2 from the germline V gene are MNHEY and SMNVEV (reference sequence). J lost 4 bases, V lost 6 bases, and 9 bases had no gene match. The CDR3 runs to 15 residues. CDR3 bases: TGTGCCAGCAGCGCGAGACAGGGAATGAATCAGCCCCAGCATTTT. It translates to CASSARQGMNQPQHF.

This clone was picked up one time. The chain employs TRBV10-3 and TRBJ1-3; the D gene is possibly TRBD1 (6 bases). V lost 3 bases, J lost 6 bases, and 15 bases lay in between. This CDR3 has 15 residues. The germline V gene encodes CDR1 ENHRY and CDR2 SYGVKD. CDR3 bases: TGTGCCATCAGTGAACCACGGACAGTCTTAAACACCATATATTTT. Translation: CAISEPRTVLNTIYF.